This TCR beta chain was documented in a study of regulatory T cells in long-lasting Graves disease. Turning to the study itself: Graves' patients diagnosed newly had used antithyroid drugs under 3 months. Regarding the study as a whole: Compared with new cases, persistent Graves' patients showed reduced TCR diversity.

Documented time point: newly diagnosed GD, antithyroid drugs for less than 3 months. Extracted RNA from PBMCs served as the source of the TCR library. Researchers made TCR beta libraries by using iRepertoire HTBI primers and running Arm-PCR on CDR3 regions. Via MiXCR, TCRdb re-called the multiplex PCR reads, giving one row per CDR3 protein. This sample has 400,000 to 500,000 distinct CDR3 sequences, with roughly 17% found just once. This clonotype was observed many times. What it binds is not known. Trimming left V 6 bases short and J 1 base short, with 15 bases between. The CDR3 sequence is 15 residues long. Germline CDR1 reads MNHNS; CDR2 reads SASEGT. The sample was also reused in another study, on T cells in Graves' hyperthyroidism and ophthalmopathy.

This clonotype originated in a woman under 30 with Graves disease. This specimen was peripheral blood mononuclear cells (PBMCs), taken at new diagnosis, from a patient treated with antithyroid drugs. The rearrangement joins TRBV6-1 to TRBJ1-1, with D tentatively TRBD1 (6 bases). DNA of the CDR3: TGTGCCAGCAGGGTTAAGGGACACCCGAACACTGAAGCTTTCTTT. It codes for CASRVKGHPNTEAFF.